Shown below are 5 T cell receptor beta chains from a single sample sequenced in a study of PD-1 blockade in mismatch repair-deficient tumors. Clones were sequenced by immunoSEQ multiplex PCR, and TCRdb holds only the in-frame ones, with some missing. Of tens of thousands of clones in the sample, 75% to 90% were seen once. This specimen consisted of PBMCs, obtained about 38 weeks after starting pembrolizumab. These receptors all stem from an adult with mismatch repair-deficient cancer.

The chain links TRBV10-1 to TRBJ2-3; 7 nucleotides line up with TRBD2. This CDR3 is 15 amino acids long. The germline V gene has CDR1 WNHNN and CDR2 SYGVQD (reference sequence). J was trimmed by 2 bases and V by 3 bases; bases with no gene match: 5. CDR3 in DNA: TGCGCCAGCAGTGATGGTAGCGGGTCCACAGATACGCAGTATTTT. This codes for CASSDGSGSTDTQYF.

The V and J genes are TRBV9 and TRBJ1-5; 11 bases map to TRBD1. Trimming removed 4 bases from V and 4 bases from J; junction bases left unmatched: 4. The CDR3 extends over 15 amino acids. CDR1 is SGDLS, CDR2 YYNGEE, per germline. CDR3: CASSYGQGANQPQHF. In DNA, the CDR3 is TGTGCCAGCAGCTACGGACAGGGGGCGAATCAGCCCCAGCATTTT.

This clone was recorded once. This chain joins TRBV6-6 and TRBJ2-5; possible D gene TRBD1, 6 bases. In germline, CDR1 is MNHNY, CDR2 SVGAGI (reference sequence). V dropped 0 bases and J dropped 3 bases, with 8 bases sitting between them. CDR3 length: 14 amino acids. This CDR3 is CASSYSSGEETQYF. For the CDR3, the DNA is TGTGCCAGCAGTTACTCGTCAGGGGAAGAGACCCAGTACTTC.

This CDR3 reads CASSLTGRYEQYF. The CDR3 region has the DNA TGTGCCAGTAGTTTGACAGGGAGGTACGAGCAGTACTTC. The chain employs TRBV19 and TRBJ2-5; a weak D match, TRBD1 (7 bases). The J call may be faulty, since TRBJ2-7 better matches the DNA end. Per the germline V gene, CDR1 is LNHDA and CDR2 is SQIVND (reference sequence). The CDR3 consists of 13 residues.

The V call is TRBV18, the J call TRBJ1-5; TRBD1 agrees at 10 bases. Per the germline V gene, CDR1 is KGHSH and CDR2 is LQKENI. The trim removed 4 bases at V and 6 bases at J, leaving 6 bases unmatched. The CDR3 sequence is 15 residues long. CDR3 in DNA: TGTGCCAGCTCACTGACAGGGGGCAGTGGTCAGCCCCAGCATTTT. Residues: CASSLTGGSGQPQHF. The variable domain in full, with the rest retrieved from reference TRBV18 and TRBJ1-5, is NAGVMQNPRHLVRRRGQEARLRCSPMKGHSHVYWYRQLPEEGLKFMVYLQKENIIDESGMPKERFSAEFPKEGPSILRIQQVVRGDSAAYFCASSLTGGSGQPQHFGDGTRLSIL.